The sequence of this TCR beta chain was determined in a study of blood T cell repertoires in COVID-19. In the study's own analysis: Amplification with reference gene primers provided the estimates of nucleated cell counts. Data came from immunoSEQ multiplex PCR; TCRdb stores just in-frame clones and leaves some out. D and trimming come from the DNA, and the V and J calls and clone size come from that table. The sample holds 250,000 to 300,000 clones, 70% to 80% seen once. CDR1 and CDR2 (germline): SGHAT, FQDESV (reference sequence). This CDR3 has 12 residues. V lost 5 bases and J 8 bases, leaving 12 bases between the germline ends.

This chain uses TRBV11-1 with TRBJ1-2; D uncertain. The source of this sequence is a woman aged 80 or over with acute or convalescent COVID-19. Sequences were obtained from peripheral blood. The CDR3 DNA is TGTGCCAGCAGCCTCAACGAGAGGGGCTACACCTTC. Translated, it gives CASSLNERGYTF.